The 10 T cell receptor beta chains below come from one sample, sequenced in a study of T-cell reconstitution after alpha-beta-depleted transplantation in children (dated by TCRdb to about 2016). Per the publication, the treatment or condition label means: allogeneic hematopoietic cell transplantation with graft depleted of TCRalphabeta T cells and CD19 B cells. Libraries were built with PCR. TCRdb shows the sequencer as Illumina HiSeq 2500. To normalize quantification of the TCRbeta repertoire, the TCR libraries were built with molecular barcoding that relied on unique molecular identifiers. TCRdb applied fastp at Q25 and MiXCR to the public reads, then kept only in-frame beta chains. Rows matching on CDR3 protein sequence are summarized as one entry with the most common DNA and genes. The sample includes 500,000 to 750,000 distinct CDR3 sequences, with 27% observed a single time. The ten largest make up approximately 39% of the sample.

The source material was PBMCs, sampled before TCRalphabeta/CD19-depleted stem cell transplant. The receptors derive from a boy younger than two with Wiskott-Aldrich syndrome, due to receive a stem cell transplant.

The chain couples TRBV28 to TRBJ2-5; D not resolved. The CDR3 has 13 amino acids. V lost 2 bases, J lost 5 bases, and 9 bases lay in between. Germline V lookup: CDR1 MDHEN, CDR2 SYDVKM. CDR3 protein: CASSLTSRETQYF. As DNA, the CDR3 is TGTGCCAGCAGTTTAACGTCCCGGGAGACCCAGTACTTC.

The rearrangement joins TRBV20-1 to TRBJ2-1; possibly TRBD2 for D (6 bases). Germline CDR1 DFQATT, CDR2 SNEGSKA (reference sequence). Trimming removed 6 bases at V and 9 bases at J, with 21 bases between. The CDR3 extends over 14 amino acids. Here the CDR3 reads CSAPGLSAQGEQFF. CDR3 coding DNA: TGCAGTGCCCCGGGACTCAGCGCCCAGGGTGAGCAGTTCTTC.

The V and J genes are TRBV12-3 or TRBV12-4 and TRBJ2-2; D is perhaps TRBD2 (5 bases). This CDR3 has 14 amino acids. V was trimmed by 5 bases and J by 8 bases, leaving 15 bases between them. The CDR3 reads CASSGTPGLGELFF. DNA of the CDR3: TGTGCCAGCAGTGGCACCCCGGGGTTGGGGGAGCTGTTTTTT.

This clonotype turned up a few times. This rearrangement joins TRBV24-1 to TRBJ2-1; 7 nucleotides agree with TRBD2. CDR1 is KGHDR, CDR2 SFDVKD, per germline. This CDR3 comprises 14 residues. J lost 4 bases, V lost 10 bases, and 9 bases had no gene match. The CDR3 DNA reads TGTGCCACGGGGCGGGAGTCGGGGTACAATGAGCAGTTCTTC. Amino acid sequence: CATGRESGYNEQFF.

As to this clonotype: An end of the junction does not agree with germline; a read error may underlie this. This rearrangement joins TRBV5-1 to TRBJ2-7, with D uncertain. There are 14 residues in the CDR3. In germline, CDR1 is SGHRS, CDR2 YFSETQ. The CDR3 loop is CASSFGQDFYGQYF. The CDR3 nucleotides are TGCGCCAGCAGCTTTGGGCAGGATTTCTACGGGCAGTACTTC.

The chain uses TRBV12-3 or TRBV12-4 and TRBJ2-3; 13 bases are a match to TRBD2. The CDR3 loop spans 17 amino acids. V gave up 5 bases and J gave up 4 bases; unmatched junction bases: 9. The CDR3 bases are TGTGCCAGCAGTCGACTAGCGGGAGGAAGGTTTGCAGATACGCAGTATTTT. Protein sequence: CASSRLAGGRFADTQYF.

In this sample, this clonotype turned up a few times. The chain joins TRBV6-1 to TRBJ2-7; D is unresolved. The CDR3 covers 13 residues. Germline V gives CDR1 MNHNS, CDR2 SASEGT. Trimming took off 0 bases at V and 2 bases at J, with 5 bases between the two ends. Here the CDR3 DNA reads TGTGCCAGCAGTGAAGCGATTCCCTACGAGCAGTACTTC. Translated, it gives CASSEAIPYEQYF.

The chain couples TRBV5-5 to TRBJ1-2; weak D call: TRBD1 (6 bases). Germline CDR1 reads SGHKS; CDR2 reads YYEKEE (reference sequence). V dropped 4 bases and J dropped 8 bases, with 12 bases sitting between them. This CDR3 spans 12 amino acids. The CDR3 spells CASSRTARGYTF. The CDR3 coding sequence is TGTGCCAGCAGCCGGACAGCTCGGGGCTACACCTTC.

There are a few counts of this clonotype. The J gene is TRBJ2-5, the V gene TRBV29-1; weak D call: TRBD2 (6 bases). This CDR3 comprises 13 residues. The V end lost 5 bases, the J end lost 5 bases, and 15 bases lay between the germline ends. CDR1 is SQVTM and CDR2 is ANQGSEA in the germline V gene. The CDR3 nucleotides are TGCAGCGTTCGCGGGGTGGTGGAGGAGACCCAGTACTTC. It codes for CSVRGVVEETQYF.

This sequence joins TRBV5-1 and TRBJ2-1; 7 nucleotides line up with TRBD1. The CDR3 runs 16 residues. With 0 bases clipped from V and 7 bases from J, the junction kept 10 bases outside the gene matches. CDR1 is SGHRS, CDR2 YFSETQ, per germline. CDR3 nucleotides: TGCGCCAGCAGCTTGGTTCAACAGGGGATCGGGAATGAGCAGTTCTTC. Its protein is CASSLVQQGIGNEQFF.